This TCR beta chain was sequenced during a study of blood T cell repertoires in COVID-19 (TCRdb year 2020). Background on the whole study: Samples from collaborators originated in the United States, Italy and Spain and spanned both the acute and convalescent phases of COVID-19. The prospective study material was composed of cDNA or gDNA derived from T cells, B-cell-depleted T cells, or PBMCs. The repertoires were made available in a free public database intended to serve as a resource for research on the immune response to SARS-CoV-2. The sample metadata nearly always contained a de-identified subject ID, COVID-19 status, age in years and sex. Where available, HLA class I and class II types were obtained from metadata supplied by the sample provider rather than from assay-based typing. Subjects who had been exposed to COVID-19, were actively infected with it, or had recovered from it provided the deeply sampled blood TCRbeta repertoires that made up the dataset. The samples were drawn from two sources: the first 160 participants of the ongoing ImmuneRACE study, and over 1,000 subjects contributed by 6 global collaborators.

V is cut back by 6 bases and J by 3 bases, with 7 bases in the junction unmatched. The CDR3 numbers 15 residues from cysteine through phenylalanine. The read is trimmed to its CDR3 DNA, 45 bases read in frame from base 1. CDR1 and CDR2 are drawn from the germline V gene: SGHTA, FQGTGA. With respect to this clone: No cognate antigen has been identified for it. Per-base qualities were not stored, and no clone one base away is much larger.

Whole blood was collected in K2EDTA tubes by collaborating institutions according to the institutions' own protocols. For TCRbeta analysis, collaborators shipped samples in one of three forms: frozen whole blood, isolated PBMCs, or DNA extracted from either of those sample types. The immunoSEQ Assay, a bias-controlled multiplex PCR, was used to amplify TCRbeta CDR3 regions from genomic DNA. The original methods were these. The number of nucleated cells in each sample was estimated from the amplification of reference gene primers within the assay. Sequence reads were collapsed and filtered to measure the absolute abundance of every unique TCRbeta CDR3 rearrangement. For each sample, productive Simpson clonality was calculated as the square root of Simpson's diversity index across productive rearrangements. Not all clones reach the TCRdb copy of this immuneACCESS table, which keeps in-frame sequences only. Checked studies attribute under half of the gap to unresolved V genes and leave the rest unexplained. D and trimming come from the DNA, and the V and J calls and clone size come from that table. The sample contains about 140,000 clones, 80% to 90% of them found a single time. The top ten constitute around 3.3% of the sample.

Summary of the overall study and its limitations: How much clinical and demographic metadata was included differed by source and by participant, and the metadata was provided uncurated.

The chain employs TRBV7-3 and TRBJ2-1; 8 junctional bases match TRBD1. This clonotype was obtained from a woman in her sixties with active COVID-19. Sequencing input: peripheral blood. The CDR3: CASSPGQGYYNEQFF. The bases read TGTGCCAGCAGTCCCGGACAGGGCTACTACAATGAGCAGTTCTTC.